This TCR beta chain was retrieved from a study of OX40 agonist ivuxolimab in advanced cancers. Study context: An agonistic anti-OX40 (CD134) antibody, ivuxolimab, was used to treat the patients.

V was clipped by 3 bases and J by 7 bases; unmatched bases: 11. This CDR3 has 15 amino acids. Germline V gene data show CDR1 as SGHDT and CDR2 as YYEEEE. Excluded were patients having autoimmune disease history or systemic immunosuppression. A note on this clone: The antigen is undetermined.

Only in-frame clones appear in the TCRdb table, and some are missing; sequencing was by immunoSEQ multiplex PCR. Of around 58,000 clones listed, about 83% are singletons. Study-level results: CD8+ T cells showed, on average, more clonal expansion than CD4+ cells.

The sample consisted of CD4+ or CD8+ T cells sorted from blood, taken in a trial of the OX40 agonist ivuxolimab. The clonotype was recovered from an adult with an advanced solid tumor such as melanoma, head and neck, liver or kidney cancer. The rearrangement joins TRBV5-6 to TRBJ2-7, with 9 nucleotides matching TRBD1. The CDR3: CASSWGTGTAGEQYF. DNA of the CDR3: TGTGCCAGCAGCTGGGGGACAGGGACGGCGGGGGAGCAGTACTTC.